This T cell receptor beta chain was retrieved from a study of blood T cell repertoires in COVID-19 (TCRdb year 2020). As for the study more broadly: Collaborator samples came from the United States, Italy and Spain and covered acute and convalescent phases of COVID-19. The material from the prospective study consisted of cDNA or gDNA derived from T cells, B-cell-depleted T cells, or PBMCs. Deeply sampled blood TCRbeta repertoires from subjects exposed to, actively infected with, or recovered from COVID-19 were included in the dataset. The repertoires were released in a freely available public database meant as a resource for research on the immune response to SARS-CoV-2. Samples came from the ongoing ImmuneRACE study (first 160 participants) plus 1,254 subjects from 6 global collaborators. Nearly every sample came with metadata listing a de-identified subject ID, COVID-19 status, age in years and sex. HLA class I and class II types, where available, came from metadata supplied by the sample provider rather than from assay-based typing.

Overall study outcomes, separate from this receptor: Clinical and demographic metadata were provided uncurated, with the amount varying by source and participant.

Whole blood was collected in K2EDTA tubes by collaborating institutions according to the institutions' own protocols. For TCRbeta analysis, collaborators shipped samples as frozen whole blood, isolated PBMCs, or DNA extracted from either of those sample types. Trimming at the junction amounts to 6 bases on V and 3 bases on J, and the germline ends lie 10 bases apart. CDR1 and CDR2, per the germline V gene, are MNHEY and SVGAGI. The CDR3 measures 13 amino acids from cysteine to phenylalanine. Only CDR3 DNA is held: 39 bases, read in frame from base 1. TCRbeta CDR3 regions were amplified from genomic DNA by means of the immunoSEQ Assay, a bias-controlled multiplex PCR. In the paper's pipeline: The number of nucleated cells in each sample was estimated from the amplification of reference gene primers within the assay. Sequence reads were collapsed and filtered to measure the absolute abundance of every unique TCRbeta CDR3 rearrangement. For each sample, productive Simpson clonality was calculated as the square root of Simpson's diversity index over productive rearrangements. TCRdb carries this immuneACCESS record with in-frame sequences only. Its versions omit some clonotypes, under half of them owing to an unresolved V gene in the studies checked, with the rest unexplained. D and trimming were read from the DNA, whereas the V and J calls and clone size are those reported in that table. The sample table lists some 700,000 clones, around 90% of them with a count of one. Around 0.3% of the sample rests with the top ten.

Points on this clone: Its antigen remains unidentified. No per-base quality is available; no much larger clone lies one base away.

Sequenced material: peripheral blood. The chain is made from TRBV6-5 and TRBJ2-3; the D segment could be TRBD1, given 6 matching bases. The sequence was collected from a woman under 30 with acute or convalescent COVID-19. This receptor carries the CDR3 CASRVRGTDTQYF. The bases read TGTGCCAGCAGAGTCAGGGGAACAGATACGCAGTATTTT.